A single sample is the source of the 17 T cell receptor beta chains below, sequenced in a study of blood T cell repertoires in COVID-19 (dated by TCRdb to the early 2020s). The library was produced with the immunoSEQ multiplex PCR assay. TCRdb re-hosts the immuneACCESS table, in-frame sequences only. Its copies lack some clones; in the studies checked, an unresolved V gene accounts for under half of them, and the cause for the rest is not known. The sample table shows 85,000 to 130,000 clones, and roughly 89% are seen once. Around 5.7% of the sample is in the top ten clones. Sequenced input: peripheral blood. The receptors stem from an older man with acute or convalescent COVID-19.

This clone was seen a handful of times. The chain has TRBV14 and TRBJ1-1; no clear D gene. The V end was cut by 1 base, the J end by 10 bases, with 13 bases between. Per the germline V gene, CDR1 is SGHDN and CDR2 is FVKESK. This CDR3 spans 13 amino acids. The CDR3, as DNA: TGTGCCAGCAGCCAAGTATTGAGTTCTCCAGCTTTCTTT. It encodes CASSQVLSSPAFF. Combining the CDR3 with reference TRBV14 and TRBJ1-1 gives the whole variable domain EAGVTQFPSHSVIEKGQTVTLRCDPISGHDNLYWYRRVMGKEIKFLLHFVKESKQDESGMPNNRFLAERTGGTYSTLKVQPAELEDSGVYFCASSQVLSSPAFFGQGTRLTVV.

This chain connects TRBV5-5 to TRBJ1-5; possible D gene TRBD1, 6 bases. The V gene's germline CDR1 is SGHKS and CDR2 YYEKEE (reference sequence). The V and J ends lost 3 bases and 4 bases respectively, with 11 bases between them. The CDR3 extends over 14 amino acids. The DNA for the CDR3 is TGTGCCAGCAGCTGGACAGATGTAAATCAGCCCCAGCATTTT. This codes for CASSWTDVNQPQHF.

The J gene is TRBJ2-1, the V gene TRBV5-8; 12 nucleotides agree with TRBD2. Germline values: CDR1 SGHTS, CDR2 YDEGEE. V lost 0 bases to trimming and J lost 3 bases; unmatched junction nucleotides: 4. This CDR3 spans 17 amino acids. The CDR3 nucleotides are TGTGCCAGCAGCTTGGGGGGACTAGCGGGTCACTACAATGAGCAGTTCTTC. Its translation: CASSLGGLAGHYNEQFF.

This chain joins TRBV24-1 and TRBJ2-3, with TRBD1 matching 7 bases. Germline trimming cut 8 bases from V and 2 bases from J; bases unmatched to any gene: 3. The length of the CDR3 is 13 residues. Germline V gives CDR1 KGHDR, CDR2 SFDVKD. This chain's CDR3 is CATKQGSTDTQYF. CDR3 bases: TGTGCCACCAAACAGGGGTCCACAGATACGCAGTATTTT.

The chain joins TRBV7-9 to TRBJ1-1; D possibly corresponds to TRBD1 (5 bases). CDR1 is SEHNR, CDR2 FQNEAQ, per germline (reference sequence). CDR3 length: 14 amino acids. V gave up 4 bases and J gave up 2 bases, with 11 bases separating them. CDR3 coding DNA: TGTGCCAGCAGCTCGGCAGGGTACAACACTGAAGCTTTCTTT. Translation gives CASSSAGYNTEAFF.

V gene TRBV6-5 combines with J gene TRBJ2-2; 9 bases agree with TRBD1. The CDR3 spans 13 residues. V shed 8 bases, J shed 4 bases, and the junction held 2 bases outside the gene matches. Per germline, CDR1 MNHEY and CDR2 SVGAGI. Written as DNA, the CDR3 is TGTGCCAGCCGACAGGGGGTCACCGGGGAGCTGTTTTTT. Its protein product is CASRQGVTGELFF.

The V gene is TRBV2, the J gene TRBJ2-5; 9 bases line up with TRBD2. The CDR3 loop spans 16 amino acids. Germline V gene lookup returns CDR1 SNHLY and CDR2 FYNNEI. With 0 bases clipped from V and 7 bases from J, the junction kept 9 bases outside the gene matches. The CDR3 DNA reads TGTGCCAGCAGTGAAGCAGGCGGGGGGGTGCAGGTGACCCAGTACTTC. It codes for CASSEAGGGVQVTQYF.

The V gene is TRBV5-1, the J gene TRBJ2-7, with 12 bases that match TRBD2. The CDR3 extends over 16 amino acids. Germline V gene sequence: CDR1 SGHRS, CDR2 YFSETQ. The ends lost 5 bases at V and 0 bases at J; junction bases unmatched: 6. In DNA, the CDR3 is TGCGCCAGCAGACTAGCGGGGGGCCGAAGCTCCTACGAGCAGTACTTC. Protein sequence: CASRLAGGRSSYEQYF. The whole variable domain, remainder taken from reference TRBV5-1 and TRBJ2-7, is KAGVTQTPRYLIKTRGQQVTLSCSPISGHRSVSWYQQTPGQGLQFLFEYFSETQRNKGNFPGRFSGRQFSNSRSEMNVSTLELGDSALYLCASRLAGGRSSYEQYFGPGTRLTVT.

The V call is TRBV5-1, the J call TRBJ1-5; D possibly corresponds to TRBD1 (5 bases). CDR3 length: 16 amino acids. Between the trimmed V and J ends, which lost 2 bases and 4 bases, there was a span of 16 bases. The germline V gene has CDR1 SGHRS and CDR2 YFSETQ. CDR3 residues: CASSLPLDTHNQPQHF. Written as DNA, the CDR3 is TGCGCCAGCAGCTTACCCCTGGACACCCATAATCAGCCCCAGCATTTT.

The CDR3: CASSFTGVHGYTF. The CDR3 DNA follows: TGTGCCAGCAGCTTCACAGGGGTGCATGGCTACACCTTC. This chain connects TRBV5-6 to TRBJ1-2; TRBD1 aligns across 7 bases. CDR1 is SGHDT, CDR2 YYEEEE, per germline. The CDR3 loop spans 13 amino acids. J gave up 6 bases and V 2 bases, and 4 bases lay outside the gene matches.

V gene TRBV3-1 (or the pseudogene TRBV3-2) combines with J gene TRBJ1-1; D remains unclear. This CDR3 spans 14 amino acids. Germline assignment: CDR1 LGHDT and CDR2 YNNKEL (reference sequence). The ends were cut back, 2 bases at V and 0 bases at J, with 7 bases in the middle. This CDR3 reads CASSQNRLNTEAFF. The CDR3 DNA reads TGTGCCAGCAGCCAAAACAGACTGAACACTGAAGCTTTCTTT.

The chain links TRBV7-9 to TRBJ1-3; D may be TRBD1 (5 bases). Germline V gene data show CDR1 as SEHNR and CDR2 as FQNEAQ (reference sequence). The germline V and J ends were trimmed by 4 bases and 4 bases, with 14 bases remaining between them. The CDR3 consists of 15 residues. The CDR3 nucleotides read TGTGCCAGCAGCTCCACAGCGGGGCGAGGAAACACCATATATTTT. Residues: CASSSTAGRGNTIYF.

This chain joins TRBV27 and TRBJ1-1, with TRBD1 identical over 12 bases. Losses at the gene ends were 5 bases for V and 3 bases for J; bases not matched to a gene: 10. Germline CDR1 is MNHEY and CDR2 is SMNVEV (reference sequence). The CDR3 runs 17 residues. CDR3 region: CASSPPPGQGADTEAFF. In DNA form, the CDR3 reads TGTGCCAGCAGTCCCCCTCCGGGACAGGGGGCGGACACTGAAGCTTTCTTT.

This clone was counted once. This sequence joins TRBV6-5 and TRBJ2-3; TRBD1 matches 8 bases. Germline CDR1 MNHEY, CDR2 SVGAGI. After removal of 6 bases from V and 0 bases from J, the junction contained 5 bases not matched to a gene. The CDR3 length is 15 residues. CDR3 protein: CASRDWDRSTDTQYF. In nucleotides, the CDR3 is TGTGCCAGCAGGGACTGGGACAGGAGCACAGATACGCAGTATTTT.

The J gene is TRBJ2-1, the V gene TRBV6-6; 7 bases map to TRBD1. The CDR3 has 16 amino acids. Germline CDR1 MNHNY, CDR2 SVGAGI (reference sequence). J gave up 0 bases and V 0 bases, and 2 bases lay outside the gene matches. CDR3 protein: CASSYSRDSSYNEQFF. The CDR3 nucleotides read TGTGCCAGCAGTTACTCCCGGGACAGCTCCTACAATGAGCAGTTCTTC.

The V and J genes are TRBV5-4 and TRBJ1-1; 7 bases match TRBD1. The CDR3 is made up of 15 amino acids. With V trimmed by 4 bases and J by 3 bases, 9 bases remained unmatched. Germline CDR1 reads SGHNT; CDR2 reads YYREEE (reference sequence). The CDR3 sequence is CASSPQTGRDTEAFF. As DNA, the CDR3 is TGTGCCAGCAGCCCCCAGACAGGGCGGGACACTGAAGCTTTCTTT.

CDR3 sequence reads: CASSLGTGTNEQYF. Here the CDR3 DNA reads TGTGCCAGCAGCTTAGGGACAGGGACGAACGAGCAGTACTTC. V is TRBV13 and J is TRBJ2-7, with 7 bases lining up with TRBD1. There are 14 residues in the CDR3. J gave up 5 bases and V 0 bases, and 4 bases lay outside the gene matches. CDR1 is PRHDT, CDR2 FYEKMQ, per germline (reference sequence).